These 24 T cell receptor beta chains originate from one sample sequenced in a study of T cells in placental villitis. The libraries were made with immunoSEQ v4. Sequencing used immunoSEQ multiplex PCR; TCRdb keeps in-frame clones, though not all of them. The sample records around 5,700 clones, around four fifths being singletons. The sequenced sample was placental tissue containing maternal and fetal cells. These receptors were taken from a human patient with infectious villitis; the placental T cells may come from both mother and fetus.

The chain uses TRBV18 and TRBJ1-1; D may be TRBD1 (6 bases). The CDR3 runs 15 residues. In germline, CDR1 is KGHSH, CDR2 LQKENI. V lost 6 bases, J lost 5 bases, and 19 bases lay in between. The CDR3 nucleotides are TGTGCCAGCTCTAAGGGGGGCAGGGAAGGTACTGAAGCTTTCTTT. Translating gives CASSKGGREGTEAFF.

The chain links TRBV9 to TRBJ2-7; unclear D gene. The CDR3 covers 15 residues. V lost 4 bases, J lost 6 bases, and 20 bases lay in between. CDR1 and CDR2 (germline): SGDLS, YYNGEE. The DNA of the CDR3 is TGTGCCAGCAGCCCTAATCTGAGAGACCTGTCCGAGCAGTACTTC. Residues: CASSPNLRDLSEQYF.

This clone turned up a few times. This could be a read error, since a much larger clone is one nucleotide away. Other DNA sequences within the sample encode an identical CDR3. This CDR3 reads CASSLQGNTEAFF. As DNA, the CDR3 is TGTGCCAGCAGCCTACAGGGGAACACTGAAGCTTTCTTT. J is TRBJ1-1 and V is TRBV12-3 or TRBV12-4; possibly TRBD1 for D (6 bases). V was trimmed by 6 bases and J by 1 base, leaving 9 bases between them. The CDR3 extends over 13 amino acids.

CDR3 loop: CASSLTRSREYSPLHF. The CDR3 DNA follows: TGCGCCAGCAGCCTCACTCGGTCGAGGGAATATTCACCCCTCCACTTT. V is TRBV4-1 and J is TRBJ1-6; the D is unclear. This CDR3 spans 16 amino acids. V lost 4 bases and J lost 8, with 18 bases in between. Germline CDR1 MGHRA, CDR2 YSYEKL.

J is TRBJ1-5 and V is TRBV28; 7 positions agree with TRBD1. The CDR3 runs to 17 residues. J gave up 4 bases and V 3 bases, and 12 bases lay outside the gene matches. CDR1 is MDHEN and CDR2 is SYDVKM in the germline V gene. CDR3 DNA: TGTGCCAGCAGTTTCCCCACAGGGGTGTACTTTAATCAGCCCCAGCATTTT. Protein sequence: CASSFPTGVYFNQPQHF.

The chain links TRBV7-2 to TRBJ2-1, with 10 nucleotides matching TRBD2. Germline lookup yields CDR1 SGHTA and CDR2 FQGNSA. CDR3 length: 15 amino acids. Germline trimming cut 2 bases from V and 2 bases from J; bases unmatched to any gene: 0. CDR3 amino acids: CASSLLAGAYNEQFF. The CDR3 region has the DNA TGTGCCAGCAGCTTACTAGCGGGGGCCTACAATGAGCAGTTCTTC.

This clone was recorded a few times. This rearrangement joins TRBV6-2 or TRBV6-3 to TRBJ2-7; no firm D call. The V end lost 5 bases, the J end lost 0 bases, and 14 bases lay between the germline ends. The CDR3 sequence is 15 residues long. The V gene's germline CDR1 is MNHEY and CDR2 SVGEGT. This CDR3 is CASSLKWISSYEQYF. DNA of the CDR3: TGTGCCAGCAGTCTTAAGTGGATCAGCTCCTACGAGCAGTACTTC.

This clone was seen a handful of times. V usage is TRBV23-1 and J usage is TRBJ1-1; no reliable D call. TRBV23-1 is treated as an ORF (open reading frame) with a function not yet certain. CDR3 length: 14 amino acids. V was trimmed by 7 bases and J by 2 bases, leaving 14 bases between them. CDR3 coding DNA: TGCGCCAGCACCCCACCCTTCGAAAACACTGAAGCTTTCTTT. Protein product: CASTPPFENTEAFF.

The chain has TRBV5-4 and TRBJ1-3, with TRBD1 matching 9 bases. The J segment lost 4 bases and the V segment lost 4 bases, leaving 3 bases of the junction unmatched. The germline V gene encodes CDR1 SGHNT and CDR2 YYREEE (reference sequence). The length of the CDR3 is 14 residues. The CDR3 here is CASSATGGGNTIYF. CDR3 sequence (DNA): TGTGCCAGCAGCGCAACAGGGGGCGGAAACACCATATATTTT. The whole variable domain, remainder taken from reference TRBV5-4 and TRBJ1-3, is ETGVTQSPTHLIKTRGQQVTLRCSSQSGHNTVSWYQQALGQGPQFIFQYYREEENGRGNFPPRFSGLQFPNYSSELNVNALELDDSALYLCASSATGGGNTIYFGEGSWLTVV.

V is TRBV7-3 and J is TRBJ2-1; a possible D gene is TRBD2 (6 bases). CDR1 is SGHTA, CDR2 FQGTGA, per germline. The CDR3 length is 14 residues. The V and J ends lost 5 bases and 4 bases respectively, with 12 bases between them. CDR3 DNA sequence: TGTGCCAGCAGCCCCCCGGGAGCGTACAATGAGCAGTTCTTC. Its translation is CASSPPGAYNEQFF.

The chain carries TRBV4-1 and TRBJ2-7, with 8 bases that match TRBD1. Germline CDR1 and CDR2: MGHRA and YSYEKL. V gave up 5 bases and J gave up 4 bases; unmatched junction bases: 7. The CDR3 covers 14 residues. The CDR3 is CASSSDRGMYEQYF. The CDR3 DNA is TGCGCCAGCAGCTCCGACAGGGGCATGTACGAGCAGTACTTC.

The gene calls are TRBV6-5 and TRBJ2-1; D gene unclear. Trimming stripped 2 bases from V and 6 bases from J, with 17 bases between. CDR1 is MNHEY and CDR2 is SVGAGI in the germline V gene. The CDR3 runs to 16 residues. The CDR3 bases are TGTGCCAGCAGTTACGTTGGTTTTGGGAAGCGCAATGAGCAGTTCTTC. Amino acid sequence: CASSYVGFGKRNEQFF.

This rearrangement joins TRBV7-3 to TRBJ2-5; D is undetermined. The germline V gene encodes CDR1 SGHTA and CDR2 FQGTGA. Trimming shortened V by 2 bases and J by 5 bases, and 9 bases separated the two germline ends. The CDR3 runs 13 residues. CDR3 region: CASSLWQEETQYF. CDR3 nucleotide sequence: TGTGCCAGCAGCTTATGGCAGGAGGAGACCCAGTACTTC. Looking up the rest from reference TRBV7-3 and TRBJ2-5 gives the full variable domain: GAGVSQTPSNKVTEKGKYVELRCDPISGHTALYWYRQSLGQGPEFLIYFQGTGAADDSGLPNDRFFAVRPEGSVSTLKIQRTERGDSAVYLCASSLWQEETQYFGPGTRLLVL.

The V and J genes are TRBV6-2 or TRBV6-3 and TRBJ1-3; weak D call: TRBD1 (6 bases). CDR3 length equals 13 residues. CDR1 and CDR2 from the germline V gene are MNHEY and SVGEGT. Trimming shortened V by 2 bases and J by 9 bases, and 11 bases separated the two germline ends. CDR3 nucleotides: TGTGCCAGCAGTTACCGAGGGGGAGGCACCATATATTTT. This gives the protein CASSYRGGGTIYF.

The rearrangement uses TRBV7-8 and TRBJ2-7; D may be TRBD1 (6 bases). This CDR3 contains 16 residues. Germline assignment: CDR1 SGHVS and CDR2 FQNEAQ. Trimming left V 7 bases short and J 3 bases short, with 22 bases between. DNA for the CDR3: TGTGCCAGCAACACGGGCCCCCCGGGACACCGCTACGAGCAGTACTTC. Its translation: CASNTGPPGHRYEQYF.

This clone came up a few times. Other DNA sequences in this sample translate to the same CDR3. The chain couples TRBV3-1 (or the pseudogene TRBV3-2) to TRBJ1-3, with D possibly matching TRBD1 (5 bases). V was shortened by 1 base and J by 4 bases, with 11 bases between the two germline ends. Germline V gene data show CDR1 as LGHDT and CDR2 as YNNKEL (reference sequence). CDR3 length: 15 amino acids. The CDR3 nucleotides are TGTGCCAGCAGCCAAGGGGCAGGGACGGGAAACACCATATATTTT. Amino acids: CASSQGAGTGNTIYF.

This clone has only one observation. The chain links TRBV4-1 to TRBJ2-7; no firm D call. Germline V gene lookup returns CDR1 MGHRA and CDR2 YSYEKL. V lost 0 bases and J lost 3, with 6 bases in between. The CDR3 loop spans 13 amino acids. The CDR3 coding sequence is TGCGCCAGCAGCCAAGACCTGAGCTACGAGCAGTACTTC. Its translation: CASSQDLSYEQYF.

The rearrangement uses TRBV5-1 and TRBJ2-7, with D tentatively TRBD1 or TRBD2 (5 bases each). Germline V CDR1 and CDR2: SGHRS, YFSETQ. The CDR3 extends over 14 amino acids. Trimming left V 4 bases short and J 6 bases short, with 17 bases between. The CDR3 loop reads CASSVIVGVSEQYF. The CDR3 nucleotides read TGCGCCAGCAGCGTTATTGTGGGGGTCAGCGAGCAGTACTTC.

The chain links TRBV3-1 (or the pseudogene TRBV3-2) to TRBJ1-5; a possible D gene is TRBD1 (6 bases). Germline values: CDR1 LGHDT, CDR2 YNNKEL (reference sequence). V was pared by 5 bases and J by 3 bases, with 11 bases between. This CDR3 region has 14 residues. The CDR3 loop is CASSAGQPNQPQHF. Written as DNA, the CDR3 is TGTGCCAGCAGCGCTGGACAGCCCAATCAGCCCCAGCATTTT.

The V call is TRBV5-5, the J call TRBJ1-6; D unclear. This CDR3 is 15 amino acids long. With 0 bases removed from V and 13 bases from J, the gap between germline ends came to 17 bases. Germline V lookup: CDR1 SGHKS, CDR2 YYEKEE (reference sequence). As DNA, the CDR3 is TGTGCCAGCAGCTTGGTCCCTGAATGGATTTCCCCCCTCCACTTT. Amino acids: CASSLVPEWISPLHF. Combining the CDR3 with reference TRBV5-5 and TRBJ1-6 gives the whole variable domain DAGVTQSPTHLIKTRGQQVTLRCSPISGHKSVSWYQQVLGQGPQFIFQYYEKEERGRGNFPDRFSARQFPNYSSELNVNALLLGDSALYLCASSLVPEWISPLHFGNGTRLTVT.

For the CDR3, the DNA is TGTGCCAGCAGCCAAGTAGGGGGACCAAACACCGGGGAGCTGTTTTTT. Protein sequence: CASSQVGGPNTGELFF. The chain is built from TRBV5-5 and TRBJ2-2, with D tentatively TRBD1 (6 bases). The CDR3 sequence is 16 residues long. Deletions cut 4 bases from V and 2 bases from J, with 15 bases between. The germline CDR1 and CDR2 sequences are SGHKS and YYEKEE (reference sequence).

The chain carries TRBV5-1 and TRBJ2-7; 12 bases match TRBD2. Trimming removed 4 bases from V and 2 bases from J; junction bases left unmatched: 1. The CDR3 contains 14 residues. CDR1 SGHRS and CDR2 YFSETQ come from the germline V gene. The CDR3 coding sequence is TGCGCCAGCAGCGCTAGCGGGGGGGCCTACGAGCAGTACTTC. Translating it yields CASSASGGAYEQYF.

The chain joins TRBV4-3 to TRBJ2-3; 8 bases map to TRBD2. The CDR3 is 15 amino acids. With 0 bases clipped from V and 4 bases from J, the junction kept 3 bases outside the gene matches. The germline V gene encodes CDR1 LGHNA and CDR2 YSLEER. CDR3 bases: TGCGCCAGCAGCCAAGACCGGGGGGGGGCAGATACGCAGTATTTT. Protein product: CASSQDRGGADTQYF.

This clone came up a few times. V usage is TRBV13 and J usage is TRBJ2-1; D is unclear. CDR1 PRHDT and CDR2 FYEKMQ come from the germline V gene (reference sequence). CDR3 length: 11 amino acids. The germline V and J ends were trimmed by 7 bases and 8 bases, with 9 bases remaining between them. The CDR3 region has the DNA TGTGCCAGCACCCCCTGGGATGAGCAGTTCTTC. Residues: CASTPWDEQFF.